This entry is about one TCR beta chain. This entry comes from a study of blood T cell repertoires in COVID-19. Turning to the study itself: From T cells, B-cell-depleted T cells, or PBMCs came the material, which was cDNA or gDNA.

Per germline, CDR1 SGHAT and CDR2 FQNNGV. CDR3 length equals 16 residues. The V end was cut by 0 bases, the J end by 4 bases, with 15 bases between. Authors' processing steps: Amplifying reference gene primers gave estimates of nucleated cell counts. The method was immunoSEQ multiplex PCR; TCRdb's version includes in-frame clones alone and lacks a portion of them. V and J calls and clone size are as listed in that table; D and trimming were resolved from the DNA. The sample includes roughly 4,000 clones, 70% to 85% of them seen just once. Sequencing was carried out using peripheral blood. The receptor's source is a human donor with active or convalescent COVID-19. The donor label of this sample is uncertain. V is TRBV11-2 and J is TRBJ1-2; the D is unclear. CDR3 sequence (DNA): TGTGCCAGCAGCTTAGATCTCCGGGAGGGATCCTATGGCTACACCTTC. Translating it yields CASSLDLREGSYGYTF.